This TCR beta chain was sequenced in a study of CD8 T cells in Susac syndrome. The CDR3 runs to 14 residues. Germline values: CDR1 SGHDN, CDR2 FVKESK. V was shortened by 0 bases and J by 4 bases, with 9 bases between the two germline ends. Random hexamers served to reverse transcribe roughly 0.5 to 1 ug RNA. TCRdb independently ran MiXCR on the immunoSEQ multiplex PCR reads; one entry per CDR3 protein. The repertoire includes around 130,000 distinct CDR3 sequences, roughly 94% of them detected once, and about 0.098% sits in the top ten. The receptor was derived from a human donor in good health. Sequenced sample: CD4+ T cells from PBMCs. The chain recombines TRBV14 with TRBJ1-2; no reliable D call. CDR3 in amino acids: CASSQERQSYGYTF. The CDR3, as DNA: TGTGCCAGCAGCCAAGAAAGGCAGAGCTATGGCTACACCTTC.